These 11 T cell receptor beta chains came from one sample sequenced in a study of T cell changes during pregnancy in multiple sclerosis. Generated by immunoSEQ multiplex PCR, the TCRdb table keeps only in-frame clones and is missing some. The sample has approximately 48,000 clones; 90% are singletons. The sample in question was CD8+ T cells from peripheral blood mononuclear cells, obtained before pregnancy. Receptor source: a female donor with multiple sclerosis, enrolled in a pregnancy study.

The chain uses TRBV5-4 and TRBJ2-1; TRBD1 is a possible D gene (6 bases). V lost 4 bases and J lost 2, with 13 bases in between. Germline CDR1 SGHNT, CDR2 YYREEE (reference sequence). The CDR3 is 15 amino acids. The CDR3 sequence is CASSRPTGPYNEQFF. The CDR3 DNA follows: TGTGCCAGCAGCCGCCCGACAGGCCCCTACAATGAGCAGTTCTTC. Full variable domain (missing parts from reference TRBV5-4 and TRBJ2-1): ETGVTQSPTHLIKTRGQQVTLRCSSQSGHNTVSWYQQALGQGPQFIFQYYREEENGRGNFPPRFSGLQFPNYSSELNVNALELDDSALYLCASSRPTGPYNEQFFGPGTRLTVL.

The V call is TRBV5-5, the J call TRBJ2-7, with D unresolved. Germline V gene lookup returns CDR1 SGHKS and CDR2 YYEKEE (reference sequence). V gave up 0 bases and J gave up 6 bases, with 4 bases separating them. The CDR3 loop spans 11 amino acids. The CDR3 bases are TGTGCCAGCAGCTTGGGAGGCGAGCAGTACTTC. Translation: CASSLGGEQYF. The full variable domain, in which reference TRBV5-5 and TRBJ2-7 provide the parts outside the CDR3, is DAGVTQSPTHLIKTRGQQVTLRCSPISGHKSVSWYQQVLGQGPQFIFQYYEKEERGRGNFPDRFSARQFPNYSSELNVNALLLGDSALYLCASSLGGEQYFGPGTRLTVT.

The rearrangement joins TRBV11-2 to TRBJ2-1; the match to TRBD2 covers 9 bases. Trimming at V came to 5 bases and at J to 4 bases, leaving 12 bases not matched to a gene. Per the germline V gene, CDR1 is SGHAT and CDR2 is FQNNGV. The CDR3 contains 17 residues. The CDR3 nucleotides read TGTGCCAGCAGCCCATGGGGCGGGGGGGATGTGTACAATGAGCAGTTCTTC. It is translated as CASSPWGGGDVYNEQFF.

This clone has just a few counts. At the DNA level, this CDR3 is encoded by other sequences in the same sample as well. CDR3 sequence reads: CASSQGGTSGANEQFF. The CDR3 DNA is TGCGCCAGCAGCCAAGGTGGGACTAGCGGGGCGAATGAGCAGTTCTTC. The V and J genes are TRBV4-3 and TRBJ2-1, with TRBD2 identical over 13 bases. Germline V gives CDR1 LGHNA, CDR2 YSLEER. This CDR3 region has 16 residues. V trimming: 1 base; J trimming: 7 bases; junction bases outside the gene matches: 4.

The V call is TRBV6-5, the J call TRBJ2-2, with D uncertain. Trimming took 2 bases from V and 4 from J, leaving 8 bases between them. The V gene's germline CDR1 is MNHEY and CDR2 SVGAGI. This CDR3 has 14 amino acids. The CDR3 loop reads CASSYTSSTGELFF. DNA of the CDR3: TGTGCCAGCAGTTACACTTCTAGCACCGGGGAGCTGTTTTTT.

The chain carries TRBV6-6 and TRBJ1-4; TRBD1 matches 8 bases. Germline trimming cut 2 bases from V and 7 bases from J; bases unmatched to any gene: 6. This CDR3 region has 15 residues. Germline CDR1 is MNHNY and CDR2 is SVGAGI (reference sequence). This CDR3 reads CASSYLTGETEKLFF. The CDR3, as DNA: TGTGCCAGCAGTTACCTGACAGGGGAAACTGAAAAACTGTTTTTT.

This CDR3 is CASSVGEAGTIGGELFF. The CDR3 bases are TGTGCCAGCAGCGTAGGGGAAGCGGGGACCATAGGGGGGGAGCTGTTTTTT. This chain uses TRBV9 with TRBJ2-2; 7 bases are shared with TRBD2. CDR1 is SGDLS, CDR2 YYNGEE, per germline. Germline trimming cut 0 bases from V and 8 bases from J; bases unmatched to any gene: 13. CDR3 length equals 17 residues.

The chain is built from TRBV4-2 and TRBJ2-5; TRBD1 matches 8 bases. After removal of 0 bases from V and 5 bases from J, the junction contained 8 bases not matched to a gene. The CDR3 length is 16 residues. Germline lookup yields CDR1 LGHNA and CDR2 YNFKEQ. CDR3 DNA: TGTGCCAGCAGCCAAGATTATGGGACAGGATCGGAGACCCAGTACTTC. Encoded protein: CASSQDYGTGSETQYF.

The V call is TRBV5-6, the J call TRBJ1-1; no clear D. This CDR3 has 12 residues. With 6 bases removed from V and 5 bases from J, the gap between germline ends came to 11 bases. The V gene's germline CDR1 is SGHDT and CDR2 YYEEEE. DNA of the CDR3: TGTGCCAGCAACCCTTCGGGTACTGAAGCTTTCTTT. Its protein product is CASNPSGTEAFF.

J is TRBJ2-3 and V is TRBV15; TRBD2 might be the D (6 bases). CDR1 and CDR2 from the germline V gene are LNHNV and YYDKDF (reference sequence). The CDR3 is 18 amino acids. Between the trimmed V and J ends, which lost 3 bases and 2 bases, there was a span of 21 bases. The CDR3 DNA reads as TGTGCCACCAGCAGGGGGGTCGGGAGCGGGCCACCCACAGATACGCAGTATTTT. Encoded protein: CATSRGVGSGPPTDTQYF. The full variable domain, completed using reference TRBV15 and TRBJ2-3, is DAMVIQNPRYQVTQFGKPVTLSCSQTLNHNVMYWYQQKSSQAPKLLFHYYDKDFNNEADTPDNFQSRRPNTSFCFLDIRSPGLGDTAMYLCATSRGVGSGPPTDTQYFGPGTRLTVL.

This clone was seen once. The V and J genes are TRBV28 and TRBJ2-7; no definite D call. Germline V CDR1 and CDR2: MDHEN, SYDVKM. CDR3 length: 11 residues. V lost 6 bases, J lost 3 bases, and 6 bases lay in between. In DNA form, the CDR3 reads TGTGCCAGCAGGGCCCACTACGAGCAGTACTTC. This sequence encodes CASRAHYEQYF.